These T cell receptor beta chains were read from a single sample in a study of control samples from healthy donors and cancer patients. Method: immunoSEQ multiplex PCR; TCRdb's copy keeps in-frame clones and lacks some. The data hold tens of thousands of clones, with roughly 90% observed a single time. Sequenced input: blood. These receptors were taken from a woman aged 45 to 65 in good health. Each CDR3 is given with its conserved first and last residue. D genes are given only for firm matches. Size is stated for part of the rows, as once, few or many counts, or as a class when the clone is expanded.

cdr3_aa: CASSVSETGGAFF
cdr3_nt: TGTGCCAGCAGCGTATCTGAGACAGGGGGAGCTTTCTTT
v_call: TRBV9
j_call: TRBJ1-1
clone_size: .
d_call: TRBD1

cdr3_aa: CATSRQLGGPTEAFF
cdr3_nt: TGTGCCACCAGCAGACAGCTTGGGGGTCCGACTGAAGCTTTCTTT
v_call: TRBV15
j_call: TRBJ1-1
clone_size: .
d_call: .

cdr3_aa: CASSYQGATYSNQPQHF
cdr3_nt: TGTGCCAGCAGTTACCAGGGGGCGACCTATAGCAATCAGCCCCAGCATTTT
v_call: TRBV28
j_call: TRBJ1-5
clone_size: .
d_call: TRBD1

cdr3_aa: CASSVGPGGVLDTQYF
cdr3_nt: TGCGCCAGCAGCGTCGGGCCAGGGGGGGTCCTAGATACGCAGTATTTT
v_call: TRBV4-1
j_call: TRBJ2-3
clone_size: .
d_call: .

cdr3_aa: CASSDPFYEQYF
cdr3_nt: TGTGCCAGCAGTGACCCCTTTTACGAGCAGTACTTC
v_call: TRBV2
j_call: TRBJ2-7
clone_size: .
d_call: .

cdr3_aa: CASSMNGGYGYTF
cdr3_nt: TGTGCCAGTAGTATGAATGGGGGCTATGGCTACACCTTC
v_call: TRBV19
j_call: TRBJ1-2
clone_size: few
d_call: .

cdr3_aa: CASSSGGEDRVYGYTF
cdr3_nt: TGTGCCAGCAGTTCGGGGGGAGAAGACAGGGTTTATGGCTACACCTTC
v_call: TRBV28
j_call: TRBJ1-2
clone_size: .
d_call: TRBD1

cdr3_aa: CASSLAVGQAAKSYTF
cdr3_nt: TGCGCCAGCAGCTTGGCCGTCGGACAGGCCGCTAAGAGCTACACCTTC
v_call: TRBV5-1
j_call: TRBJ1-2
clone_size: .
d_call: TRBD1

cdr3_aa: CASSSTKSNTEAFF
cdr3_nt: TGTGCCAGCAGTAGCACAAAGTCGAACACTGAAGCTTTCTTT
v_call: TRBV6-5
j_call: TRBJ1-1
clone_size: .
d_call: .

cdr3_aa: CASSKRLGSSYEQYF
cdr3_nt: TGTGCCAGCAGCAAGAGGCTGGGAAGCTCCTACGAGCAGTACTTC
v_call: TRBV7-9
j_call: TRBJ2-7
clone_size: .
d_call: .

cdr3_aa: CASRTGVAYNEQFF
cdr3_nt: TGTGCCAGCAGGACAGGGGTGGCCTACAATGAGCAGTTCTTC
v_call: TRBV6-5
j_call: TRBJ2-1
clone_size: .
d_call: TRBD1

cdr3_aa: CASRGHVNTEAFF
cdr3_nt: TGTGCCAGCAGGGGCCACGTGAACACTGAAGCTTTCTTT
v_call: TRBV5-4
j_call: TRBJ1-1
clone_size: .
d_call: .